A single sample gave rise to the 27 T cell receptor beta chains below, sequenced in a study of blood T cell repertoires in COVID-19. The data were produced by immunoSEQ multiplex PCR, yet TCRdb's version contains in-frame clones alone and is incomplete. The sample yields approximately 110,000 clones, 86% seen once. Sample: peripheral blood. Every receptor here comes from a human donor in a cohort sampled during active COVID-19.

The chain couples TRBV5-5 to TRBJ1-5; tentatively, D is TRBD1 (5 bases). V lost 8 bases and J 2 bases, leaving 23 bases between the germline ends. This CDR3 spans 17 amino acids. Germline V lookup: CDR1 SGHKS, CDR2 YYEKEE (reference sequence). DNA for the CDR3: TGTGCCAGTCAACCTGTGGGAAGGGGTGATTGCAATCAGCCCCAGCATTTT. Encoded protein: CASQPVGRGDCNQPQHF.

The rearrangement links TRBV5-1 to TRBJ1-5; 7 bases map to TRBD1. Germline assignment: CDR1 SGHRS and CDR2 YFSETQ. The CDR3 contains 15 residues. Unmatched junction bases numbered 11, after V lost 4 bases and J lost 7 bases. CDR3 sequence: CASSLRGGPLQPQHF. The CDR3 coding sequence is TGCGCCAGCAGCCTTAGAGGGGGCCCCTTGCAGCCCCAGCATTTT.

The chain recombines TRBV20-1 with TRBJ1-4; D unclear. Germline V lookup: CDR1 DFQATT, CDR2 SNEGSKA (reference sequence). This CDR3 comprises 16 residues. V was pared by 7 bases and J by 0 bases, with 18 bases between. The CDR3 coding sequence is TGCAGTGTTAGTCCTCATAGTATTACAACTAATGAAAAACTGTTTTTT. Translating gives CSVSPHSITTNEKLFF.

This chain joins TRBV5-6 and TRBJ2-5; a possible D gene is TRBD1 (6 bases). Germline V gene data show CDR1 as SGHDT and CDR2 as YYEEEE. The CDR3 extends over 17 amino acids. V was pared by 1 base and J by 4 bases, with 20 bases between. The CDR3 nucleotides are TGTGCCAGCAGCTTGTGGACGGGGCCAGGGGTTGGAGAGACCCAGTACTTC. Translation: CASSLWTGPGVGETQYF.

The sample holds one count of this clone. The V and J genes are TRBV7-2 and TRBJ2-7; 11 bases line up with TRBD2. CDR3 length: 18 amino acids. Germline trimming cut 5 bases from V and 0 bases from J; bases unmatched to any gene: 12. Germline CDR1 reads SGHTA; CDR2 reads FQGNSA. CDR3 coding DNA: TGTGCCAGCAGCAAAGGGACTAGCGGAAATAGTATCTCCTACGAGCAGTACTTC. This translates into CASSKGTSGNSISYEQYF.

The V gene is TRBV5-4, the J gene TRBJ2-5; TRBD2 agrees at 14 bases. Germline V gene data show CDR1 as SGHNT and CDR2 as YYREEE (reference sequence). The J segment lost 4 bases and the V segment lost 4 bases, leaving 6 bases of the junction unmatched. CDR3 length equals 16 residues. This CDR3 is CASSPGLAGAGETQYF. CDR3 nucleotides: TGTGCCAGCAGCCCGGGACTAGCGGGAGCGGGAGAGACCCAGTACTTC.

The gene calls are TRBV13 and TRBJ2-7; a weak D match, TRBD1 (6 bases). V was clipped by 2 bases and J by 3 bases, with 8 bases between them. CDR1 and CDR2 from the germline V gene are PRHDT and FYEKMQ (reference sequence). The CDR3 length is 13 residues. CDR3 region: CASSLRTVYEQYF. The DNA of the CDR3 is TGTGCCAGCAGCTTAAGGACAGTCTACGAGCAGTACTTC. Complete variable domain (other parts from reference TRBV13 and TRBJ2-7): AAGVIQSPRHLIKEKRETATLKCYPIPRHDTVYWYQQGPGQDPQFLISFYEKMQSDKGSIPDRFSAQQFSDYHSELNMSSLELGDSALYFCASSLRTVYEQYFGPGTRLTVT.

The genes are TRBV21-1 and TRBJ2-7; TRBD1 is the table's D call and was not checked against the DNA. TRBV21-1 is a pseudogene locus. The CDR3 covers 15 residues. The DNA for the CDR3 is TGTGCCAGCAGCAAAGAACGGGACAGCACCTACGAGCAGTACTTC. Protein product: CASSKERDSTYEQYF.

The chain joins TRBV7-9 to TRBJ1-1, with 7 bases lining up with TRBD1. The CDR3 runs to 15 residues. Germline CDR1 SEHNR, CDR2 FQNEAQ (reference sequence). V trimming: 6 bases; J trimming: 0 bases; junction bases outside the gene matches: 7. The CDR3 DNA reads TGTGCCAGCAGACCACCGGGACAGCTGAACACTGAAGCTTTCTTT. Its translation: CASRPPGQLNTEAFF.

V is TRBV19 and J is TRBJ2-1; 10 bases map to TRBD1. V dropped 5 bases and J dropped 8; count of bases not matched to a gene: 9. This CDR3 is 15 amino acids long. Germline CDR1 LNHDA, CDR2 SQIVND (reference sequence). The CDR3 spells CASSSRQGARDEQFF. The CDR3 DNA sequence: TGTGCCAGTAGTTCCAGACAGGGGGCAAGGGATGAGCAGTTCTTC.

The genes are TRBV7-9 and TRBJ2-5; D is ambiguous. The CDR3 is made up of 14 amino acids. Deletions cut 3 bases from V and 4 bases from J, with 12 bases between. Germline V gives CDR1 SEHNR, CDR2 FQNEAQ (reference sequence). The CDR3 coding sequence is TGTGCCAGCAGCTTGACTCTAGATCCAGAGACCCAGTACTTC. This gives the protein CASSLTLDPETQYF. The variable domain in full, completed from reference TRBV7-9 and TRBJ2-5, reads DTGVSQNPRHKITKRGQNVTFRCDPISEHNRLYWYRQTLGQGPEFLTYFQNEAQLEKSRLLSDRFSAERPKGSFSTLEIQRTEQGDSAMYLCASSLTLDPETQYFGPGTRLLVL.

This chain joins TRBV28 and TRBJ2-1; D remains ambiguous. Trimming removed 3 bases at V and 8 bases at J, with 11 bases between. Germline assignment: CDR1 MDHEN and CDR2 SYDVKM. The CDR3 spans 13 residues. In DNA form, the CDR3 reads TGTGCCAGCAGTTTTAAGAGAGACTATGAGCAGTTCTTC. It encodes CASSFKRDYEQFF.

The V call is TRBV5-5, the J call TRBJ1-1; 7 positions match TRBD1. CDR3 length equals 15 residues. Losses at the gene ends were 2 bases for V and 4 bases for J; bases not matched to a gene: 8. Germline V gene lookup returns CDR1 SGHKS and CDR2 YYEKEE (reference sequence). CDR3 bases: TGTGCCAGCAGCTTCCAGACAGGGTGGGGCACTGAAGCTTTCTTT. It translates to CASSFQTGWGTEAFF.

The chain carries TRBV7-9 and TRBJ2-7; D perhaps matches TRBD1 (6 bases). Trimming stripped 2 bases from V and 2 bases from J, with 10 bases between. The CDR3 loop spans 14 amino acids. Germline values: CDR1 SEHNR, CDR2 FQNEAQ (reference sequence). Here the CDR3 DNA reads TGTGCCAGCAGCTTACGGGACAAGACCTACGAGCAGTACTTC. This codes for CASSLRDKTYEQYF.

Only one count was recorded for this clone. The chain couples TRBV10-2 to TRBJ2-7; a weak D match, TRBD1 (6 bases). Germline V gives CDR1 WSHSY, CDR2 SAAADI. V lost 6 bases to trimming and J lost 2 bases, with 8 bases between them. This CDR3 has 12 amino acids. CDR3 region: CASRTGTYEQYF. CDR3 in DNA: TGCGCCAGCAGGACAGGAACCTACGAGCAGTACTTC.

This clone was seen just once. The junction does not match germline at one end; this may be a read error. The chain is built from TRBV24-1 and TRBJ2-1; 7 bases match TRBD1. The CDR3 is 15 amino acids. The germline V gene encodes CDR1 KGHDR and CDR2 SFDVKD. The CDR3 loop reads CATSGLTGIHNEQFF. DNA for the CDR3: TGTGCCACCAGTGGTTTGACAGGGATCCACAATGAGCAGTTCTTC.

The V gene is TRBV28, the J gene TRBJ2-6; the D gene is possibly TRBD2 (5 bases). In germline, CDR1 is MDHEN, CDR2 SYDVKM. Trimming stripped 2 bases from V and 5 bases from J, with 19 bases between. There are 18 residues in the CDR3. In DNA form, the CDR3 reads TGTGCCAGCAGTTTACGGCCGGTTTCGGGGTTCTGGGCCAACGTCCTGACTTTC. This translates into CASSLRPVSGFWANVLTF.

The rearrangement uses TRBV2 and TRBJ2-1, with D possibly matching TRBD1 (5 bases). V lost 3 bases, J lost 7 bases, and 10 bases lay in between. This CDR3 region has 13 residues. Per germline, CDR1 SNHLY and CDR2 FYNNEI. CDR3: CASSDFGANEQFF. The CDR3, as DNA: TGTGCCAGCAGTGATTTTGGGGCAAATGAGCAGTTCTTC. Looking up the rest from reference TRBV2 and TRBJ2-1 gives the full variable domain: EPEVTQTPSHQVTQMGQEVILRCVPISNHLYFYWYRQILGQKVEFLVSFYNNEISEKSEIFDDQFSVERPDGSNFTLKIRSTKLEDSAMYFCASSDFGANEQFFGPGTRLTVL.

The chain uses TRBV4-1 and TRBJ1-1; TRBD1 matches at 7 bases. The V gene's germline CDR1 is MGHRA and CDR2 YSYEKL. V lost 4 bases and J lost 5; bases outside the gene matches: 4. This CDR3 is built from 13 residues. CDR3 region: CASSRQGWTEAFF. CDR3 DNA: TGCGCCAGCAGCCGACAGGGATGGACTGAAGCTTTCTTT.

V is TRBV20-1 and J is TRBJ2-3, with D unclear. Trimming cost V 1 base and J 4 bases, with 3 bases left between them. In germline, CDR1 is DFQATT, CDR2 SNEGSKA (reference sequence). This CDR3 comprises 11 residues. The DNA for the CDR3 is TGCAGTGCTAGAGTATCAGATACGCAGTATTTT. Amino acid sequence: CSARVSDTQYF.

The sample holds one count of this clone. This chain uses TRBV5-1 with TRBJ2-2; 9 bases agree with TRBD1. Per germline, CDR1 SGHRS and CDR2 YFSETQ. With V trimmed by 5 bases and J by 2 bases, 4 bases remained unmatched. The CDR3 has 15 amino acids. CDR3: CASRRQGDNTGELFF. In DNA, the CDR3 is TGCGCCAGCAGGAGACAGGGGGACAACACCGGGGAGCTGTTTTTT. The complete variable domain, with remaining parts taken from reference TRBV5-1 and TRBJ2-2, reads KAGVTQTPRYLIKTRGQQVTLSCSPISGHRSVSWYQQTPGQGLQFLFEYFSETQRNKGNFPGRFSGRQFSNSRSEMNVSTLELGDSALYLCASRRQGDNTGELFFGEGSRLTVL.

This clone came up a few times. This sequence joins TRBV7-3 and TRBJ1-2; no reliable D call. Trimming pared 5 bases from V and 4 bases from J, leaving 8 bases between. Germline CDR1 SGHTA, CDR2 FQGTGA. The CDR3 runs to 12 residues. DNA for the CDR3: TGTGCCAGCAGCCATCCGGGCTATGGCTACACCTTC. Translation gives CASSHPGYGYTF. The whole variable domain, remainder taken from reference TRBV7-3 and TRBJ1-2, is GAGVSQTPSNKVTEKGKYVELRCDPISGHTALYWYRQSLGQGPEFLIYFQGTGAADDSGLPNDRFFAVRPEGSVSTLKIQRTERGDSAVYLCASSHPGYGYTFGSGTRLTVV.

The V gene is TRBV7-6, the J gene TRBJ2-1, with 7 bases matching TRBD2. Trimming at V came to 3 bases and at J to 7 bases, leaving 9 bases not matched to a gene. This CDR3 region has 15 residues. Germline-derived CDR1 and CDR2 are SGHVS and FNYEAQ. The CDR3 is CASSFAGVVRNEQFF. For the CDR3, the DNA is TGTGCCAGCAGCTTCGCGGGAGTGGTTAGGAATGAGCAGTTCTTC. Together with reference TRBV7-6 and TRBJ2-1, the CDR3 gives the full variable domain: GAGVSQSPRYKVTKRGQDVALRCDPISGHVSLYWYRQALGQGPEFLTYFNYEAQQDKSGLPNDRFSAERPEGSISTLTIQRTEQRDSAMYRCASSFAGVVRNEQFFGPGTRLTVL.

This chain's CDR3 is CASTLWGGTNEKLFF. The DNA of the CDR3 is TGTGCCAGCACCCTCTGGGGGGGCACTAATGAAAAACTGTTTTTT. The V call is TRBV5-5, the J call TRBJ1-4; D perhaps matches TRBD1 (6 bases). Germline-derived CDR1 and CDR2 are SGHKS and YYEKEE (reference sequence). The CDR3 loop spans 15 amino acids. V lost 6 bases and J 2 bases, leaving 14 bases between the germline ends.

This clone was seen only a few times. The chain couples TRBV2 to TRBJ2-1; 10 bases align to TRBD2. Trimming removed 5 bases from V and 4 bases from J; junction bases left unmatched: 11. CDR1 is SNHLY, CDR2 FYNNEI, per germline. The CDR3 covers 17 residues. The CDR3 spells CASSPLTGLALYNEQFF. Here the CDR3 DNA reads TGTGCCAGCAGTCCCCTAACGGGACTAGCGCTATACAATGAGCAGTTCTTC. The full variable domain, with the rest looked up from reference TRBV2 and TRBJ2-1, is EPEVTQTPSHQVTQMGQEVILRCVPISNHLYFYWYRQILGQKVEFLVSFYNNEISEKSEIFDDQFSVERPDGSNFTLKIRSTKLEDSAMYFCASSPLTGLALYNEQFFGPGTRLTVL.

Written as DNA, the CDR3 is TGTGCCAGCTCCCCCAGTCCCGGGACAGGGTCCTCCTATGGCTACACCTTC. Protein: CASSPSPGTGSSYGYTF. The chain couples TRBV18 to TRBJ1-2, with 9 bases lining up with TRBD1. This CDR3 is 17 amino acids long. CDR1 and CDR2 from the germline V gene are KGHSH and LQKENI. V trimming: 6 bases; J trimming: 4 bases; junction bases outside the gene matches: 15.

This chain links TRBV7-2 with TRBJ2-7; D call uncertain. The CDR3 runs to 14 residues. Germline-derived CDR1 and CDR2 are SGHTA and FQGNSA. V shed 0 bases and J shed 1 base, with 7 bases lying between them. The CDR3 loop reads CASSLASLSYEQYF. DNA for the CDR3: TGTGCCAGCAGCTTAGCGAGTCTTTCCTACGAGCAGTACTTC.